The T cell receptor beta chain described here comes from a study of T-cell reconstitution after alpha-beta-depleted transplantation in children. General study results and limits: After transplant, at about two months, alpha-beta T cells were reportedly derived from several hundred expanded graft clones. Day-60 TCRbeta diversity that was high in some patients was derived from surviving recipient T cells and thymic progenitors. Most T-cell counts and diversity one year after the transplant came from T cells that were newly produced.

A library of TCRbeta sequences, prepared with unique molecular identifiers, was generated. TCRdb used MiXCR to reprocess the PCR reads, holding one entry per CDR3 protein. This table has approximately 500,000 distinct CDR3 sequences, over 9.5% appearing once. The CDR3 runs 13 residues. The V and J ends lost 2 bases and 4 bases respectively, with 8 bases between them. For this clonotype: Antigen: not known.

This sequence joins TRBV12-3 or TRBV12-4 and TRBJ1-2; no clear D. The sequence derives from a child aged 2 to 15 with inherited bone marrow failure, due to receive a stem cell transplant. The material sequenced was PBMCs, taken before TCRalphabeta/CD19-depleted stem cell transplant. The CDR3: CASSLTAAYGYTF. In DNA form, the CDR3 reads TGTGCCAGCAGTTTAACGGCTGCCTATGGCTACACCTTC.